The text below deals with one TCR beta chain. Its specific antigen is unknown. Per-base qualities were not stored, and no clone one base away is much larger. Using the deep immunoSEQ assay, TCR CDR3 regions were amplified from genomic DNA by multiplex PCR. Genomic DNA extracted from each cell subset was distributed evenly over all wells of several immunoSEQ 96-well plates, and each plate served as one replicate. For sorted subsets, each replicate PCR was loaded with approximately 190 ng genomic DNA, equivalent to some 31,000 T cell genomes. Purified libraries were quantified with a Qubit 3.0 fluorometer, sized on a Bioanalyzer 2100, and re-quantified with the KAPA Library Quantification kit. Every immunoSEQ 96-well plate was sequenced on a separate single-read 150-cycle Illumina NextSeq 550 flow cell. In the authors' own workflow: Because the immunoSEQ output included only junctional sequences and no quality scores, the filtering could not be the same as the filtering used for full-length reads. Sequences were annotated with PyIR, a Python wrapper for IgBLAST v1.9, and V/J genes and CDR3 were assigned using IMGT germline references. Reads were removed for weak V/J assignments (E-value above 1e-6), missing CDR3, stop codons, out-of-frame junctions, or ambiguous translated residues. V3J clonotypes were defined by identical inferred V gene, J gene, and CDR3 amino acid sequence. The percentage overlap between two repertoires was calculated by dividing the number of shared unique clonotypes by the size of the smaller repertoire. Repertoire richness was assessed with RTK rarefaction, the Chao1 estimator, and Recon v2.1 estimates of unobserved clonotypes. Generation probabilities were computed with OLGA for all TCRbeta clonotypes obtained by the gDNA method from several donors. TCRdb took this table from immuneACCESS and kept in-frame rearrangements with V and J called. Such tables lack part of the clones; where checked against another copy, unresolved V genes explain under half of the gap, and the rest is unexplained. V, J and clone size are those of that table, while D and trimming were read from the DNA. This sample holds 2 million to 2.5 million clones; over 85% were observed only once. The ten most abundant clones make up about 0.39% of the sample.

This record belongs to a study of shared clonotypes between healthy human individuals (dated by TCRdb to 2018 to 2021). General notes on the study: The cohort comprised two women and a few men aged 18 to 49 years. For each donor, CD4 naive and CD4 memory were each run on three plates, CD8 naive on two plates, and CD8 memory on one plate. To estimate repertoire size and how much clonotypes are shared between individuals, the study performed deep sequencing of blood TCR repertoires from 4 to 6 healthy adults. To increase sequencing depth and limit assay-specific biases, TCR repertoire library preparation and sequencing were carried out by different laboratories using diverse techniques. Leukapheresis yielded between about 0.85 and 10 billion PBMCs per donor.

The donors were healthy, HIV-negative adults who had no recently reported acute infections or vaccinations. All donors were Caucasian adults living in Nashville, Tennessee, USA. CD4+ T cells were enriched by magnetic negative selection; naive cells were then positively selected on CD45RA, and the negative fraction formed the memory subset. Blood was collected by leukapheresis, and PBMCs were isolated by Ficoll-Histopaque density gradient centrifugation and then cryopreserved in liquid nitrogen vapor phase. Purity and quantity of every magnetically sorted T cell population were checked by analytical flow cytometry. Genomic DNA was isolated from each sorted fraction and quantified by UV absorbance on a Nanodrop 2000c. From the cysteine up to the phenylalanine, the CDR3 has a length of 15 residues. This entry keeps only the CDR3 DNA: 45 bases, framed from base 1. Trimming takes 3 bases from V and 2 bases from J, and the germline ends sit 9 bases apart. Via the germline V gene, CDR1 is SGHRS and CDR2 YFSETQ.

What the research found in general, with its limitations: Sampling was limited to blood, and TCR repertoires in tissue likely differ from TCR repertoires in blood. Estimated clonotype richness was generally larger for naive than for memory subsets. Because the study included a small number of donors, the genetic and exposure-history diversity represented was limited. Pairwise subsampling indicated that sequencing depth was expected to affect the degree of clonotype sharing among donors. Sharing across a few donors was observed for approximately 5% of naive CD4, 3% to 3.5% of naive CD8, about 2.5% of memory CD4, and around 0.44% of memory CD8 clonotypes. Compared with non-shared clonotypes, the clonotypes found in all four sorted-subset donors had higher generation probabilities. Incomplete sequencing was indicated by rarefaction of sorted-subset datasets, despite the large sequencing depth.

Recombination linked TRBV5-1 to TRBJ2-6, with no reliable assignment of the D segment. The sample taken for sequencing was naive CD4+ T cells from PBMCs. The sample's cell subset or site label, in plain terms: CD45RA+ positively selected. The sequence was obtained from a young man in good health. Some clones in this sample may be carry-over from other donors' samples. The DNA reads as follows: TGCGCCAGCAGCTCCGGCCGAACTGGGGCCAACGTCCTGACTTTC. This translates into CASSSGRTGANVLTF.